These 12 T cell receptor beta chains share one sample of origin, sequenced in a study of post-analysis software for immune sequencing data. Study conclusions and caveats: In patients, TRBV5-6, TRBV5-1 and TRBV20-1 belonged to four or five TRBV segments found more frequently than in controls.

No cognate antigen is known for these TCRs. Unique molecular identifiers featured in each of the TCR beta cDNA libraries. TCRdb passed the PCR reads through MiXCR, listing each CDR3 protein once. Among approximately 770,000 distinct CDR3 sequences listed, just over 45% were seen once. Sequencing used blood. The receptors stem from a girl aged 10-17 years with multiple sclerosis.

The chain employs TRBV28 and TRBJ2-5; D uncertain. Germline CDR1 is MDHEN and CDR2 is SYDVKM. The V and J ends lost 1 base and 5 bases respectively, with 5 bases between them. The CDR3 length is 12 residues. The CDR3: CASSLYRETQYF. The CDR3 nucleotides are TGTGCCAGCAGTTTATATCGGGAGACCCAGTACTTC.

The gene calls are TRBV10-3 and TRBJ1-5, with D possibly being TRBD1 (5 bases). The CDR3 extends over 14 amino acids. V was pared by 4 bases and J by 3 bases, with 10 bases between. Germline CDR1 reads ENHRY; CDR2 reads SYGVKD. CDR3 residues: CAISAGHSNQPQHF. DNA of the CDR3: TGTGCCATCAGTGCCGGACATTCCAATCAGCCCCAGCATTTT.

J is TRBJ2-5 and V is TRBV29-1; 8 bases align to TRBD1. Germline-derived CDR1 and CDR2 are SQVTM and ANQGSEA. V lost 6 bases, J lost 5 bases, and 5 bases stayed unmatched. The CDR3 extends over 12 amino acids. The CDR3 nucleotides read TGCAGCGTGACCGACAGGGGTGAGACCCAGTACTTC. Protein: CSVTDRGETQYF.

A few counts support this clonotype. CDR3 nucleotide sequence: TGCGCCAGCAGCTTAGGAGGGATTCAAGAAAAACTGTTTTTT. Translating it yields CASSLGGIQEKLFF. The chain couples TRBV5-1 to TRBJ1-4; no clear D gene. The CDR3 totals 14 residues. The germline V and J ends were trimmed by 2 bases and 8 bases, with 13 bases remaining between them. Per the germline V gene, CDR1 is SGHRS and CDR2 is YFSETQ. Filled out from reference TRBV5-1 and TRBJ1-4, the complete variable domain reads KAGVTQTPRYLIKTRGQQVTLSCSPISGHRSVSWYQQTPGQGLQFLFEYFSETQRNKGNFPGRFSGRQFSNSRSEMNVSTLELGDSALYLCASSLGGIQEKLFFGSGTQLSVL.

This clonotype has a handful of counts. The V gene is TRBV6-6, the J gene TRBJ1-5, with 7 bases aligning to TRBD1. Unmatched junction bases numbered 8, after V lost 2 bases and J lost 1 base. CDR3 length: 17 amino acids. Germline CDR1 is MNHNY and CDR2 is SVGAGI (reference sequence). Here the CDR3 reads CASSYGQGGDSNQPQHF. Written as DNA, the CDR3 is TGTGCCAGCAGTTACGGGCAGGGGGGGGACAGCAATCAGCCCCAGCATTTT.

CDR3 loop: CSARATSRPLYEQYF. Written as DNA, the CDR3 is TGCAGTGCTAGGGCGACTAGCCGACCCCTCTACGAGCAGTACTTC. The chain combines TRBV20-1 with TRBJ2-5; 7 nucleotides align to TRBD2. The last part of the DNA fits TRBJ2-7 better; the J call may be wrong. Germline CDR1 reads DFQATT; CDR2 reads SNEGSKA (reference sequence). The CDR3 is made up of 15 amino acids.

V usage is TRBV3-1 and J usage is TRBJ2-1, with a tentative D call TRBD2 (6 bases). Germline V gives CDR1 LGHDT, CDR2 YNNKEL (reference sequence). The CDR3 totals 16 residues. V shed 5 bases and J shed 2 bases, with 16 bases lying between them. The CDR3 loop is CASSDRGSSPYNEQFF. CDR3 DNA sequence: TGTGCCAGCAGCGATCGGGGGTCTTCCCCCTACAATGAGCAGTTCTTC.

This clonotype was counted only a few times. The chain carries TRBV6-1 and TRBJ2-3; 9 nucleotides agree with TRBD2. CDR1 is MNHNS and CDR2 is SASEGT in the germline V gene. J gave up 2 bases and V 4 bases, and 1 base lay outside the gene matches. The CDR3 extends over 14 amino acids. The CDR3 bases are TGTGCCAGCAGTGGGACTAGCGACACAGATACGCAGTATTTT. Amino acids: CASSGTSDTDTQYF.

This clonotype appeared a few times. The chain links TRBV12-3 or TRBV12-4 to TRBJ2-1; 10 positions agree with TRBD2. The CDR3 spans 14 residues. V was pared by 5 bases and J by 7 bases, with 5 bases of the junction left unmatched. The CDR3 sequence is CASSVLAGVNEQFF. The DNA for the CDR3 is TGTGCCAGCAGTGTCCTAGCGGGAGTGAATGAGCAGTTCTTC.

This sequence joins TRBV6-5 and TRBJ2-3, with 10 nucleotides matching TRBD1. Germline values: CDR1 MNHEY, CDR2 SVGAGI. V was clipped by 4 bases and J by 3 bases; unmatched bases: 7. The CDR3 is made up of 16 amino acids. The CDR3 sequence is CASSSETGGLTDTQYF. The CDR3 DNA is TGTGCCAGCAGTTCCGAGACAGGGGGCTTGACAGATACGCAGTATTTT.

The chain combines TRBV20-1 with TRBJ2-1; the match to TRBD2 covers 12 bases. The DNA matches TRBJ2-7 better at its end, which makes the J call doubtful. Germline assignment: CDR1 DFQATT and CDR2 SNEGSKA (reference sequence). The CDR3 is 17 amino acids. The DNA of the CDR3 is TGCAGTGCTAGGGGACTAGCGGGCAAGAGCTCCTACAATGAGCAGTACTTC. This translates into CSARGLAGKSSYNEQYF.

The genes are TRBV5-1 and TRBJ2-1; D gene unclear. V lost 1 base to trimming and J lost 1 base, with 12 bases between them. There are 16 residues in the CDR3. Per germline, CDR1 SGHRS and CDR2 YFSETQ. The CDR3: CASSLWNRASYNEQFF. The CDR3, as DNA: TGCGCCAGCAGCTTGTGGAATCGAGCTTCCTACAATGAGCAGTTCTTC.